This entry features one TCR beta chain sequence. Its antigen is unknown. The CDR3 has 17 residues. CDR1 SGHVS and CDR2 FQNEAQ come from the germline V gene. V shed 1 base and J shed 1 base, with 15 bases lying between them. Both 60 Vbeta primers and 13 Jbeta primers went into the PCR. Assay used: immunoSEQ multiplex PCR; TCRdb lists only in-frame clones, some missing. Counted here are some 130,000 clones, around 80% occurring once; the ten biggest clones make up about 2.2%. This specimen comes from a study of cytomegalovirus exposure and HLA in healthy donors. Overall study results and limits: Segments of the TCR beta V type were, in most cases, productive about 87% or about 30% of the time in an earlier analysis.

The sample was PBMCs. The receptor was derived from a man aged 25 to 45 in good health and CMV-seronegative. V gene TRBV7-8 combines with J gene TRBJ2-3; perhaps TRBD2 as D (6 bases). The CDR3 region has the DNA TGTGCCAGCAGCTTAGAGGGCCCGGGAGCTCGCACAGATACGCAGTATTTT. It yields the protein CASSLEGPGARTDTQYF.